The 5 T cell receptor beta chains reported below all come from one sample, sequenced in a study of OX40 agonist ivuxolimab in advanced cancers. Assay used: immunoSEQ multiplex PCR; TCRdb lists only in-frame clones, some missing. The sample gives some 68,000 clones, around 87% of which show up once; roughly 4% is in the top ten. Material: CD4+ or CD8+ T cells sorted from blood, obtained in a trial of the OX40 agonist ivuxolimab. These receptors were obtained from an adult with an advanced solid tumor such as melanoma, head and neck, liver or kidney cancer.

On this clone itself: At one end the junction does not follow the germline gene, possibly because of a read error. The chain uses TRBV29-1 and TRBJ2-1, with no clear D. The germline gives CDR1 SQVTM, CDR2 ANQGSEA. The CDR3 sequence is 11 residues long. Written as DNA, the CDR3 is TGCGGCGTTGAAGATCGAGGTGAGCAGTTCTTC. This translates into CGVEDRGEQFF.

The gene calls are TRBV19 and TRBJ1-4, with D possibly TRBD1 on 6 matching bases. This CDR3 contains 16 residues. CDR1 is LNHDA, CDR2 SQIVND, per germline (reference sequence). V lost 5 bases, J lost 0 bases, and 13 bases lay in between. The CDR3 DNA sequence: TGTGCCAGTAGTCCGGGAGGGGGGTCAACTAATGAAAAACTGTTTTTT. Amino acid sequence: CASSPGGGSTNEKLFF.

The V gene is TRBV5-1, the J gene TRBJ2-3; TRBD2 matches 9 bases. Germline V gene sequence: CDR1 SGHRS, CDR2 YFSETQ. CDR3 length: 14 amino acids. The V and J ends lost 3 bases and 4 bases, in that order; junction bases with no gene match: 3. CDR3 bases: TGCGCCAGCAGCTCAGGACTAGCGTCAGATACGCAGTATTTT. Translated: CASSSGLASDTQYF.

The chain recombines TRBV2 with TRBJ1-1, with TRBD1 as a possible D gene (5 bases). Germline V CDR1 and CDR2: SNHLY, FYNNEI. This CDR3 is built from 14 residues. Trimming pared 4 bases from V and 4 bases from J, leaving 13 bases between. CDR3 sequence reads: CASSGLTGGTEAFF. DNA for the CDR3: TGTGCCAGCAGTGGTTTGACGGGGGGCACTGAAGCTTTCTTT.

CDR3 amino acids: CASSFGQGQYEQYF. For the CDR3, the DNA is TGTGCCAGCAGCTTCGGACAGGGGCAGTACGAGCAGTACTTC. The chain recombines TRBV7-2 with TRBJ2-7, with 9 bases matching TRBD1. V lost 3 bases, J lost 4 bases, and 4 bases stayed unmatched. CDR1 and CDR2 (germline): SGHTA, FQGNSA. This CDR3 has 14 amino acids.